The 19 T cell receptor beta chains reported below all come from one sample, sequenced in a study of CD8 T cells in ankylosing spondylitis. Overall study findings and caveats: There was a TCR beta motif, made of several highly homologous variants, that appeared characteristic of ankylosing spondylitis blood.

One entry per CDR3 protein, called by TCRdb with MiXCR from the 5' RACE reads. The sample lists fewer than 550,000 distinct CDR3 sequences, under 5.5% occurring once. Antigen specificity for these receptors is unknown. Sequences were obtained from blood, either unsorted or a sorted T cell fraction (not recorded which). Source of these receptors: a male donor with ankylosing spondylitis.

This clonotype was detected many times. Here the CDR3 DNA reads TGTGCCAGCAGTTCAAACCTACGCAATGAGCAGTTCTTC. Translating gives CASSSNLRNEQFF. This chain uses TRBV6-2 or TRBV6-3 with TRBJ2-1, with D unresolved. This CDR3 contains 13 residues. CDR1 and CDR2 (germline): MNHEY, SVGEGT. V was shortened by 4 bases and J by 6 bases, with 10 bases between the two germline ends.

As for this clonotype: One end of the junction is discordant with germline, which a read error may explain. This chain uses TRBV11-1 with TRBJ2-1; 9 bases match TRBD2. The CDR3 covers 20 residues. Germline V gene lookup returns CDR1 SGHAT and CDR2 FQDESV (reference sequence). Written as DNA, the CDR3 is TGTGCTAGCAGCCCGATGAGAGGTGCGGGAGGGCAGAGGGGGGTCGATGAGCAGTTCTTC. It codes for CASSPMRGAGGQRGVDEQFF. Filled out from reference TRBV11-1 and TRBJ2-1, the complete variable domain reads EAEVAQSPRYKITEKSQAVAFWCDPISGHATLYWYRQILGQGPELLVQFQDESVVDDSQLPKDRFSAERLKGVDSTLKIQPAELGDSAMYLCASSPMRGAGGQRGVDEQFFGPGTRLTVL.

Ten or more counts support this clonotype. The genes are TRBV5-1 and TRBJ2-2; 7 nucleotides line up with TRBD2. Germline V lookup: CDR1 SGHRS, CDR2 YFSETQ. This CDR3 has 16 residues. The junction had 8 bases not matched to a gene; V was cut back by 0 bases and J by 6 bases. This chain's CDR3 is CASSLAGSGPPGELFF. CDR3 sequence (DNA): TGCGCCAGCAGCTTGGCTGGTAGCGGGCCCCCCGGGGAGCTGTTTTTT.

This clonotype was seen ten or more times. J is TRBJ2-5 and V is TRBV29-1; 10 bases agree with TRBD2. The CDR3 contains 12 residues. The V segment lost 8 bases and the J segment 4 bases; nucleotides outside the gene matches: 4. From germline, CDR1 is SQVTM and CDR2 ANQGSEA. CDR3 protein: CSLRTSGETQYF. The CDR3 DNA reads as TGCAGCCTACGGACTAGCGGAGAGACCCAGTACTTC. The full variable domain, with the rest looked up from reference TRBV29-1 and TRBJ2-5, is SAVISQKPSRDICQRGTSLTIQCQVDSQVTMMFWYRQQPGQSLTLIATANQGSEATYESGFVIDKFPISRPNLTFSTLTVSNMSPEDSSIYLCSLRTSGETQYFGPGTRLLVL.

This clonotype appeared a few times. The chain joins TRBV6-1 to TRBJ2-1; 9 bases are a match to TRBD2. Trimming at V came to 5 bases and at J to 4 bases, leaving 15 bases not matched to a gene. The germline gives CDR1 MNHNS, CDR2 SASEGT. This CDR3 contains 18 residues. The CDR3 loop is CASSRDILRTSEYNEQFF. The CDR3, as DNA: TGTGCCAGCAGTAGGGACATACTAAGGACTAGCGAGTACAATGAGCAGTTCTTC.

V gene TRBV24-1 combines with J gene TRBJ2-1; TRBD2 matches at 8 bases. Germline V lookup: CDR1 KGHDR, CDR2 SFDVKD. This CDR3 is 15 amino acids long. The trim removed 6 bases at V and 7 bases at J, leaving 10 bases unmatched. The CDR3 is CATSKSGGLRNEQFF. In DNA form, the CDR3 reads TGTGCCACCAGTAAATCGGGGGGGCTTCGGAATGAGCAGTTCTTC.

This clonotype was seen at least ten times. The chain combines TRBV7-2 with TRBJ1-3; unclear D gene. V was shortened by 1 base and J by 0 bases, with 10 bases between the two germline ends. The CDR3 is made up of 16 amino acids. In germline, CDR1 is SGHTA, CDR2 FQGNSA. CDR3 DNA sequence: TGTGCCAGCAGCTTAGGAGGTGGGAACTCTGGAAACACCATATATTTT. This codes for CASSLGGGNSGNTIYF.

The sample holds many counts of this clonotype. The chain recombines TRBV20-1 with TRBJ2-3; 10 bases match TRBD2. The junction had 5 bases not matched to a gene; V was cut back by 6 bases and J by 2 bases. Germline CDR1 reads DFQATT; CDR2 reads SNEGSKA (reference sequence). The CDR3 is made up of 14 amino acids. The CDR3 spells CSATTSGITDTQYF. In DNA, the CDR3 is TGCAGTGCAACAACTAGCGGGATCACAGATACGCAGTATTTT.

This clonotype was observed many times. The V gene is TRBV5-1, the J gene TRBJ1-6; 7 bases align to TRBD1. Trimming took 5 bases from V and 7 from J; bases not matched to a gene: 9. The V gene's germline CDR1 is SGHRS and CDR2 YFSETQ. CDR3 length: 15 residues. CDR3 nucleotides: TGCGCCAGCAGTATACAGGGGATCGGGAATTCACCCCTCCACTTT. Protein: CASSIQGIGNSPLHF.

The sample holds many counts of this clonotype. DNA for the CDR3: TGCAGCGTGGAGGGGACTTCGAAAAAACAAGAGACCCAGTACTTC. It specifies CSVEGTSKKQETQYF. The J gene is TRBJ2-5, the V gene TRBV29-1; D is perhaps TRBD2 (6 bases). Between the trimmed V and J ends, which lost 6 bases and 2 bases, there was a span of 19 bases. From germline, CDR1 is SQVTM and CDR2 ANQGSEA. This CDR3 region has 15 residues. Full variable domain (outside the CDR3, taken from reference TRBV29-1 and TRBJ2-5): SAVISQKPSRDICQRGTSLTIQCQVDSQVTMMFWYRQQPGQSLTLIATANQGSEATYESGFVIDKFPISRPNLTFSTLTVSNMSPEDSSIYLCSVEGTSKKQETQYFGPGTRLLVL.

There are many counts of this clonotype. This chain joins TRBV20-1 and TRBJ2-3, with D uncertain. The CDR3 spans 13 residues. Germline CDR1 is DFQATT and CDR2 is SNEGSKA (reference sequence). Trimming took 6 bases from V and 0 from J, leaving 10 bases between them. The DNA for the CDR3 is TGCAGTGCCCCGGCCCAGAGCACAGATACGCAGTATTTT. Its protein product is CSAPAQSTDTQYF.

This clonotype appeared many times. The chain joins TRBV27 to TRBJ2-1; 12 bases map to TRBD2. The CDR3 has 16 amino acids. Losses at the gene ends were 4 bases for V and 4 bases for J; bases not matched to a gene: 5. Looked up from germline, CDR1 is MNHEY and CDR2 is SMNVEV (reference sequence). This chain's CDR3 is CASSSTSGSRYNEQFF. The CDR3 coding sequence is TGTGCCAGCAGTTCGACTAGCGGGAGTAGGTACAATGAGCAGTTCTTC.

The V call is TRBV11-2, the J call TRBJ2-3, with 7 positions matching TRBD1. V lost 6 bases and J lost 0; bases outside the gene matches: 9. CDR1 and CDR2 from the germline V gene are SGHAT and FQNNGV. The CDR3 sequence is 16 residues long. CDR3 region: CASRKSRGQSTDTQYF. CDR3 DNA sequence: TGTGCCAGCAGGAAATCTCGGGGACAGAGCACAGATACGCAGTATTTT.

This clonotype was seen ten or more times. V gene TRBV6-6 combines with J gene TRBJ1-1; D is ambiguous. Trimming left V 0 bases short and J 8 bases short, with 7 bases between. Germline loops: CDR1 MNHNY, CDR2 SVGAGI (reference sequence). This CDR3 comprises 12 residues. The CDR3 protein is CASSYSAEEAFF. DNA of the CDR3: TGTGCCAGCAGTTACTCAGCAGAAGAAGCTTTCTTT.

The V call is TRBV4-1, the J call TRBJ1-6, with D unresolved. CDR1 MGHRA and CDR2 YSYEKL come from the germline V gene. With 1 base removed from V and 19 bases from J, the gap between germline ends came to 17 bases. This CDR3 spans 13 amino acids. CDR3 in amino acids: CASSQALLSPVHF. In DNA form, the CDR3 reads TGCGCCAGCAGCCAAGCCTTATTGAGCCCCGTGCACTTT.

This clonotype was detected many times. This chain links TRBV20-1 with TRBJ2-1; D possibly corresponds to TRBD1 (6 bases). The CDR3 runs 14 residues. V lost 0 bases and J 8 bases, leaving 14 bases between the germline ends. Looked up from germline, CDR1 is DFQATT and CDR2 is SNEGSKA (reference sequence). The CDR3 region has the DNA TGCAGTGCTAGAGATAGTAGGACAGTTCATGAGCAGTTCTTC. Protein sequence: CSARDSRTVHEQFF.

In its sample, this clonotype was seen many times. The chain uses TRBV5-1 and TRBJ1-2, with D hard to call. Trimming pared 0 bases from V and 7 bases from J, leaving 13 bases between. This CDR3 is 14 amino acids long. Germline V lookup: CDR1 SGHRS, CDR2 YFSETQ. DNA for the CDR3: TGCGCCAGCAGCTTGGGGGCTTCGAAGGGTGGCTACACCTTC. This encodes CASSLGASKGGYTF.

This clonotype came up a few times. This chain links TRBV4-1 with TRBJ2-7; maybe TRBD2 (6 bases). Germline loops: CDR1 MGHRA, CDR2 YSYEKL. The ends were cut back, 1 base at V and 2 bases at J, with 12 bases in the middle. There are 15 residues in the CDR3. In nucleotides, the CDR3 is TGCGCCAGCAGCCAAGGTACAAGGAGGGCCTACGAGCAGTACTTC. Protein: CASSQGTRRAYEQYF.

The sample holds many counts of this clonotype. The V call is TRBV20-1, the J call TRBJ1-1; D is unresolved. V dropped 3 bases and J dropped 1 base, with 3 bases sitting between them. From germline, CDR1 is DFQATT and CDR2 SNEGSKA (reference sequence). The CDR3 has 11 amino acids. CDR3 residues: CSARPNTEAFF. The CDR3 bases are TGCAGTGCTAGGCCGAACACTGAAGCTTTCTTT.